This passage covers 18 T cell receptor beta chains from one sample sequenced in a study of blood T cell repertoires in COVID-19. This table comes from immunoSEQ multiplex PCR, and its TCRdb copy is limited to in-frame clones, with some not included. Here the sample spans 97,000 or so clones, about 90% being singletons. Sequenced input: peripheral blood. Receptors were obtained from a man aged 50 to 59 with active COVID-19.

The chain has TRBV15 and TRBJ1-6; no firm D call. The CDR3 spans 15 residues. The germline CDR1 and CDR2 sequences are LNHNV and YYDKDF (reference sequence). Trimming shortened V by 5 bases and J by 7 bases, and 15 bases separated the two germline ends. In DNA, the CDR3 is TGTGCCACCAGCCGCCCCGGGAGAGGAAATTCACCCCTCCACTTT. It translates to CATSRPGRGNSPLHF.

V is TRBV5-1 and J is TRBJ2-2, with D maybe TRBD2 (6 bases). Germline values: CDR1 SGHRS, CDR2 YFSETQ. The V and J ends lost 0 bases and 4 bases respectively, with 13 bases between them. This CDR3 has 16 amino acids. The CDR3 loop reads CASSLAGGGATGELFF. The CDR3, as DNA: TGCGCCAGCAGCTTGGCCGGAGGCGGGGCCACCGGGGAGCTGTTTTTT.

This clone was found a few times. The genes are TRBV7-9 and TRBJ1-6, with D perhaps matching TRBD1 (5 bases). The germline CDR1 and CDR2 sequences are SEHNR and FQNEAQ (reference sequence). The CDR3 is 18 amino acids. Trimming stripped 2 bases from V and 0 bases from J, with 14 bases between. CDR3 region: CASSLLWQGSSYNSPLHF. Here the CDR3 DNA reads TGTGCCAGCAGCTTACTCTGGCAGGGCAGCTCCTATAATTCACCCCTCCACTTT. The entire variable domain, with the rest obtained from reference TRBV7-9 and TRBJ1-6, is as follows: DTGVSQNPRHKITKRGQNVTFRCDPISEHNRLYWYRQTLGQGPEFLTYFQNEAQLEKSRLLSDRFSAERPKGSFSTLEIQRTEQGDSAMYLCASSLLWQGSSYNSPLHFGNGTRLTVT.

The CDR3 DNA is TGCGCCAGCAGCAGAGCGGGGGGAGAACACAATGAGCAGTTCTTC. Its translation is CASSRAGGEHNEQFF. The chain recombines TRBV5-1 with TRBJ2-1, with 9 bases that match TRBD2. This CDR3 region has 15 residues. J lost 5 bases, V lost 4 bases, and 7 bases had no gene match. The germline gives CDR1 SGHRS, CDR2 YFSETQ.

This rearrangement joins TRBV5-1 to TRBJ1-2; possibly TRBD1 for D (5 bases). The germline V and J ends were trimmed by 1 base and 8 bases, with 21 bases remaining between them. The length of the CDR3 is 16 residues. The V gene's germline CDR1 is SGHRS and CDR2 YFSETQ. The CDR3 nucleotides read TGCGCCAGCAGCTTGATGGGGGGACGGCTCCCCGACGGCTACACCTTC. Protein product: CASSLMGGRLPDGYTF.

This clone has a handful of counts. V gene TRBV25-1 combines with J gene TRBJ1-2; the D is unclear. Germline-derived CDR1 and CDR2 are MGHDK and SYGVNS. The CDR3 length is 14 residues. V gave up 5 bases and J gave up 6 bases, with 16 bases separating them. CDR3 sequence reads: CASSPTGYRDGYTF. CDR3 bases: TGTGCCAGCAGTCCCACGGGATATAGGGATGGCTACACCTTC.

The chain links TRBV10-2 to TRBJ1-1, with 7 positions matching TRBD1. Per germline, CDR1 WSHSY and CDR2 SAAADI. The V segment lost 6 bases and the J segment 1 base; nucleotides outside the gene matches: 2. CDR3 size: 13 residues. The CDR3 bases are TGCGCCAGCAGAGGACAGGAGAACACTGAAGCTTTCTTT. Residues: CASRGQENTEAFF.

CDR3 nucleotides: TGCGCCAGCAGAGGGGCGGCCCAAGGGACCGGGGAGCTGTTTTTT. Translated: CASRGAAQGTGELFF. This chain links TRBV5-1 with TRBJ2-2; TRBD1 might be the D (5 bases). The V and J ends lost 5 bases and 5 bases respectively, with 16 bases between them. Looked up from germline, CDR1 is SGHRS and CDR2 is YFSETQ. CDR3 size: 15 residues.

The rearrangement uses TRBV2 and TRBJ1-2, with no clear D. Trimming stripped 7 bases from V and 6 bases from J, with 18 bases between. CDR3 size: 14 residues. The V gene's germline CDR1 is SNHLY and CDR2 FYNNEI. CDR3 in amino acids: CASKTGSVRDGYTF. CDR3 sequence (DNA): TGTGCCAGCAAAACGGGTTCGGTGAGGGATGGCTACACCTTC.

The gene calls are TRBV25-1 and TRBJ1-2; 9 bases are a match to TRBD1. The germline gives CDR1 MGHDK, CDR2 SYGVNS. CDR3 length: 16 residues. Germline trimming cut 3 bases from V and 1 base from J; bases unmatched to any gene: 6. The CDR3 DNA reads as TGTGCCAGCAGTGATCTTCAGGACAGGGGTAACTATGGCTACACCTTC. It is translated as CASSDLQDRGNYGYTF.

The chain combines TRBV14 with TRBJ1-5, with D perhaps TRBD1 (6 bases). V lost 5 bases to trimming and J lost 4 bases, with 12 bases between them. The germline CDR1 and CDR2 sequences are SGHDN and FVKESK. The CDR3 is 14 residues long. The CDR3 sequence is CASSAQGWNQPQHF. The CDR3 DNA sequence: TGTGCCAGCAGCGCACAGGGTTGGAATCAGCCCCAGCATTTT.

V and J are TRBV7-8 and TRBJ1-5; 7 nucleotides align to TRBD1. This CDR3 has 17 residues. Germline V gene sequence: CDR1 SGHVS, CDR2 FQNEAQ. Trimming took 5 bases from V and 0 from J; bases not matched to a gene: 10. CDR3 residues: CASSLRDSLYSNQPQHF. As DNA, the CDR3 is TGTGCCAGCAGCCTTCGGGACAGCCTGTATAGCAATCAGCCCCAGCATTTT.

This clone was recorded only once. V usage is TRBV7-2 and J usage is TRBJ1-3, with D hard to call. CDR1 and CDR2 (germline): SGHTA, FQGNSA. The CDR3 is 14 residues long. V was cut by 2 bases and J by 4 bases, with 9 bases left in between. CDR3 sequence: CASSLSEAGNTIYF. The CDR3 DNA reads as TGTGCCAGCAGCTTATCCGAGGCCGGAAACACCATATATTTT.

The V call is TRBV4-2, the J call TRBJ2-3, with D tentatively TRBD2 (7 bases). Germline V gene data show CDR1 as LGHNA and CDR2 as YNFKEQ. V was shortened by 4 bases and J by 5 bases, with 19 bases between the two germline ends. This CDR3 comprises 16 residues. Written as DNA, the CDR3 is TGTGCCAGCAGCCCCCGGATAGGGGGGGCCGGAGATACGCAGTATTTT. Amino acid sequence: CASSPRIGGAGDTQYF.

The V gene is TRBV5-4, the J gene TRBJ1-1; D perhaps matches TRBD1 (5 bases). The CDR3 has 13 amino acids. The V and J ends lost 4 bases and 4 bases respectively, with 11 bases between them. Looked up from germline, CDR1 is SGHNT and CDR2 is YYREEE (reference sequence). CDR3 coding DNA: TGTGCCAGCAGCGGCGGGGGGTTCACTGAAGCTTTCTTT. It codes for CASSGGGFTEAFF.

This clone has just one count. V usage is TRBV20-1 and J usage is TRBJ2-3, with 8 nucleotides matching TRBD2. The germline gives CDR1 DFQATT, CDR2 SNEGSKA (reference sequence). This CDR3 contains 15 residues. V trimming: 3 bases; J trimming: 2 bases; junction bases outside the gene matches: 7. In DNA, the CDR3 is TGCAGTGCTAGTTTCCGGGGGGGCCCCACAGATACGCAGTATTTT. It yields the protein CSASFRGGPTDTQYF.

The rearrangement links TRBV29-1 to TRBJ2-3; no reliable D call. Trimming removed 8 bases from V and 0 bases from J, with 9 bases in between. The germline V gene has CDR1 SQVTM and CDR2 ANQGSEA. This CDR3 comprises 12 residues. CDR3 sequence (DNA): TGCAGCCTCTCCCCGAGCACAGATACGCAGTATTTT. This codes for CSLSPSTDTQYF.

V usage is TRBV30 and J usage is TRBJ1-6, with no clear D. Germline V lookup: CDR1 GTSNPN, CDR2 SVGIG (reference sequence). The V end was cut by 3 bases, the J end by 0 bases, with 9 bases between. The CDR3 contains 15 residues. The CDR3 reads CAWSLGSSYNSPLHF. CDR3 nucleotides: TGTGCCTGGAGCCTCGGGAGCTCCTATAATTCACCCCTCCACTTT.